Described below is a single TCR beta chain sequence and its context. During active infection, Seattle patients enrolled and were then monitored through disease. Produced via immunoSEQ multiplex PCR; TCRdb's table is partial and in-frame only. The data show about 110,000 clones, with over 60% seen just once and more than 5.5% held by the top ten. Germline V gene sequence: CDR1 MNHEY, CDR2 SVGAGI. This CDR3 comprises 14 residues. The J segment lost 6 bases and the V segment lost 3 bases, leaving 5 bases of the junction unmatched. The sample belongs to a study of blood T cell repertoires in COVID-19. This chain connects TRBV6-5 to TRBJ2-7, with 10 nucleotides matching TRBD1. Sequencing was done on a sample of peripheral blood. The sequence derives from an elderly man with COVID-19, enrolled during active disease. The CDR3 region is CASSYGTGAREQYF. CDR3 DNA sequence: TGTGCCAGCAGTTATGGGACAGGGGCGCGCGAGCAGTACTTC.